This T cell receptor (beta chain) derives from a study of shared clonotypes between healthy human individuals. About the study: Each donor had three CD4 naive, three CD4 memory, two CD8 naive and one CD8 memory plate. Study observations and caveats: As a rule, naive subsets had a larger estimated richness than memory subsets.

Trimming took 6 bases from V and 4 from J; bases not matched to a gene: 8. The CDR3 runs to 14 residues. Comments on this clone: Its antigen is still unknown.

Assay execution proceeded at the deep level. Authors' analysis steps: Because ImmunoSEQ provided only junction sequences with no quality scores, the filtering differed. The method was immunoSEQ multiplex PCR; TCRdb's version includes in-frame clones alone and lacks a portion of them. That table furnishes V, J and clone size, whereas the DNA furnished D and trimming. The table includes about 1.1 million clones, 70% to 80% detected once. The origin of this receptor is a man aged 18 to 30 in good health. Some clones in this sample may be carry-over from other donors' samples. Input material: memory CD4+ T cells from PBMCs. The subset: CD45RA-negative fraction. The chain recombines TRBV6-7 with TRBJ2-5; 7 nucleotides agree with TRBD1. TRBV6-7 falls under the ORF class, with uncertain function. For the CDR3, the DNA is TGTGCCAGCAGCCGGGACAGCCTAAGAGAGACCCAGTACTTC. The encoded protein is CASSRDSLRETQYF.